A single sample gave rise to the 5 T cell receptor beta chains below, sequenced in a study of spatial heterogeneity in lung cancer. Using its own MiXCR run on the 5' RACE reads, TCRdb lists one record per CDR3 protein. In the table there are approximately 15,000 distinct CDR3 sequences, 3.6% of which are singletons. Sample time point: sample taken at primary tumor resection. The material was normal lung tissue next to the tumor, obtained at surgery. These TCRs come from a male donor with early-stage non-small cell lung cancer.

This clonotype has a count of ten or more. The library was prepared for alpha chains; this beta chain is a stray read, so its frequency means little. This sequence joins TRBV6-5 and TRBJ2-2; TRBD2 matches 10 bases. Looked up from germline, CDR1 is MNHEY and CDR2 is SVGAGI. Trimming cost V 2 bases and J 1 base; bases outside gene matches: 7. This CDR3 has 18 residues. This chain's CDR3 is CASSYQNPSGGNTGELFF. The CDR3 DNA reads as TGTGCCAGCAGTTACCAAAACCCTAGCGGGGGGAACACCGGGGAGCTGTTTTTT.

Many counts were recorded for this clonotype. The library was prepared for alpha chains; this beta chain is a stray read, so its frequency means little. CDR3 sequence reads: CASSQVGGPKDIQYF. CDR3 in DNA: TGCGCCAGCAGCCAAGTAGGCGGGCCCAAGGACATTCAGTACTTC. The chain links TRBV4-3 to TRBJ2-4; D perhaps matches TRBD2 (5 bases). The CDR3 is made up of 15 amino acids. Germline V gene sequence: CDR1 LGHNA, CDR2 YSLEER. The V end was cut by 1 base, the J end by 8 bases, with 15 bases between.

This clonotype was counted at least ten times. This beta chain appears as a stray read in a library generated for alpha chains; its size is not informative. The chain uses TRBV18 and TRBJ1-3; TRBD1 matches at 7 bases. Per the germline V gene, CDR1 is KGHSH and CDR2 is LQKENI. Trimming cost V 4 bases and J 0 bases; bases outside gene matches: 6. This CDR3 has 16 amino acids. CDR3 region: CASSQPGTDSGNTIYF. CDR3 bases: TGTGCCAGCTCACAGCCCGGGACAGACTCTGGAAACACCATATATTTT.

By its share, this clonotype is medium-sized (0.01 to 0.1%). This beta chain is a stray read from a library made for alpha chains; its abundance is not meaningful. The chain recombines TRBV29-1 with TRBJ1-2; 7 bases are a match to TRBD1. The CDR3 is 12 amino acids. The trim removed 7 bases at V and 4 bases at J, leaving 6 bases unmatched. Germline values: CDR1 SQVTM, CDR2 ANQGSEA. The CDR3 spells CSALQGTYGYTF. The CDR3 DNA sequence: TGCAGCGCACTACAGGGGACCTATGGCTACACCTTC.

This clonotype came up many times. Because the library targeted alpha chains, this beta chain is an off-target read whose size means little. The chain is built from TRBV10-3 and TRBJ1-1; no definite D call. The CDR3 length is 13 residues. Germline loops: CDR1 ENHRY, CDR2 SYGVKD. Trimming stripped 8 bases from V and 1 base from J, with 11 bases between. CDR3 residues: CAISAQTNTEAFF. The CDR3 coding sequence is TGTGCCATCTCGGCACAGACGAACACTGAAGCTTTCTTT.